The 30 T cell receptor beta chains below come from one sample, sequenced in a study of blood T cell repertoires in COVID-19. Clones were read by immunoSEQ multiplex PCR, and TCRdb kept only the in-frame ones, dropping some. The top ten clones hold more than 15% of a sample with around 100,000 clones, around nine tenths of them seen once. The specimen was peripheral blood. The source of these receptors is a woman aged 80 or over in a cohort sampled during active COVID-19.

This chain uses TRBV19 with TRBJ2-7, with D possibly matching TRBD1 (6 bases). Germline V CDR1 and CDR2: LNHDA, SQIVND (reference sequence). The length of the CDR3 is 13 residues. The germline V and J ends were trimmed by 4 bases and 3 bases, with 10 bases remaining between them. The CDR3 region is CASSKGRGYEQYF. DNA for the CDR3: TGTGCCAGTAGTAAGGGCAGGGGCTACGAGCAGTACTTC.

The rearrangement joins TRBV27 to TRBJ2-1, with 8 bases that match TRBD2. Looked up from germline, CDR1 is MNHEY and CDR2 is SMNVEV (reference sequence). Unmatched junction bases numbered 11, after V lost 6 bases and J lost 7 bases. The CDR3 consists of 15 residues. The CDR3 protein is CASSRPGLVENEQFF. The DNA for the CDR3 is TGTGCCAGCAGCCGACCGGGACTAGTTGAAAATGAGCAGTTCTTC.

The chain's CDR3 is CASRNHRVISEQYF. Written as DNA, the CDR3 is TGCGCCAGCAGAAACCACAGGGTTATCTCCGAGCAGTACTTC. This sequence joins TRBV5-1 and TRBJ2-7, with a weak D call TRBD1 (6 bases). This CDR3 region has 14 residues. Germline lookup yields CDR1 SGHRS and CDR2 YFSETQ. The ends were cut back, 5 bases at V and 6 bases at J, with 18 bases in the middle.

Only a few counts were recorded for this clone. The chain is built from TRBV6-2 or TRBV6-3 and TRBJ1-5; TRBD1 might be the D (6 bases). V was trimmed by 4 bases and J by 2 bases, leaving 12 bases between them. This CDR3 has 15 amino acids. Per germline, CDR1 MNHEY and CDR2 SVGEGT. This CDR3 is CASSWEGVGNQPQHF. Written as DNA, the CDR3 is TGTGCCAGCAGTTGGGAGGGGGTGGGCAATCAGCCCCAGCATTTT.

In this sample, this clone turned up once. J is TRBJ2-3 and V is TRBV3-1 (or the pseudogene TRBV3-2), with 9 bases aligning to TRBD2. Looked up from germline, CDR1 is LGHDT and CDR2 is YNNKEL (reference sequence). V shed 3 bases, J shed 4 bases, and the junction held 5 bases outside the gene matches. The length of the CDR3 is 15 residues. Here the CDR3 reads CASSHLAGAADTQYF. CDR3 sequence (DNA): TGTGCCAGCAGCCACTTAGCGGGAGCTGCAGATACGCAGTATTTT.

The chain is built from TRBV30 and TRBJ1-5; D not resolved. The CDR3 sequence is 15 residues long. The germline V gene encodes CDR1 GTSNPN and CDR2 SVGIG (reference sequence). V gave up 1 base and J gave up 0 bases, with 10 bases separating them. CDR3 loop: CAWSALIHSNQPQHF. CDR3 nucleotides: TGTGCCTGGAGTGCCCTAATTCATAGCAATCAGCCCCAGCATTTT.

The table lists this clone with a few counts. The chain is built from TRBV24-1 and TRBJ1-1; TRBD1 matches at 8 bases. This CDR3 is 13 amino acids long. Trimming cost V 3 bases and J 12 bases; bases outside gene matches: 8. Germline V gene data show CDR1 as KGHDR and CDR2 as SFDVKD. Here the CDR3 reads CATSDPATGVTFF. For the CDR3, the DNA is TGTGCCACCAGTGATCCGGCGACAGGGGTGACTTTCTTT.

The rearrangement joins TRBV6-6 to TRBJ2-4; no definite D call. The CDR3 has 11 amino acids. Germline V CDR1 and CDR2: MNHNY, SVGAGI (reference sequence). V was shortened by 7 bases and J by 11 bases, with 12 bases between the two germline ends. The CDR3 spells CASTSGFVQYF. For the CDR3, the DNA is TGTGCCAGCACTTCAGGTTTTGTTCAGTACTTC.

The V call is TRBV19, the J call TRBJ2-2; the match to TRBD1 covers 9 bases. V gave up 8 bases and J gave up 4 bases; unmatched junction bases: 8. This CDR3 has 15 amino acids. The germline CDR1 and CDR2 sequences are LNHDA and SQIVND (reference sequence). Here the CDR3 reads CASATGGAGTGELFF. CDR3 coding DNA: TGTGCCAGTGCAACAGGGGGCGCAGGCACCGGGGAGCTGTTTTTT.

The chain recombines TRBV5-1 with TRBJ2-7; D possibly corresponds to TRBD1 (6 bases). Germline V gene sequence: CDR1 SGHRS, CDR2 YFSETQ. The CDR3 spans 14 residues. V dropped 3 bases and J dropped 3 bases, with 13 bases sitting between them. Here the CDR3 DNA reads TGCGCCAGCAGCTCGGGACATAGCCTCTACGAGCAGTACTTC. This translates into CASSSGHSLYEQYF.

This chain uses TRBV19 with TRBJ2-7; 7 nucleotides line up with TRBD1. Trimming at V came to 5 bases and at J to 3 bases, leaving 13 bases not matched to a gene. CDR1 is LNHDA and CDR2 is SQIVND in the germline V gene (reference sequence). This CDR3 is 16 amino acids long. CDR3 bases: TGTGCCAGTAGTTCCGCAGCCAACGCAGGGGGCTACGAGCAGTACTTC. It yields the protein CASSSAANAGGYEQYF. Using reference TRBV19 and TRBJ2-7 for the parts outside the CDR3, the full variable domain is DGGITQSPKYLFRKEGQNVTLSCEQNLNHDAMYWYRQDPGQGLRLIYYSQIVNDFQKGDIAEGYSVSREKKESFPLTVTSAQKNPTAFYLCASSSAANAGGYEQYFGPGTRLTVT.

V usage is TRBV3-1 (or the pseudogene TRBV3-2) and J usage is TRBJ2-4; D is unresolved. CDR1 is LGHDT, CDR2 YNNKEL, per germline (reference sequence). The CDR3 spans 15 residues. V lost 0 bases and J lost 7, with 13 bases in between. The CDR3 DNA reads TGTGCCAGCAGCCAAGATAGCCACTATGGGAACATTCAGTACTTC. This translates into CASSQDSHYGNIQYF.

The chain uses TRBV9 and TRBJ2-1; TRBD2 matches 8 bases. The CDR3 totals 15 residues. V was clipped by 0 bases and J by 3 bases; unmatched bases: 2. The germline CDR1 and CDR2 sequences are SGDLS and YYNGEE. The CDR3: CASSVVAGNYNEQFF. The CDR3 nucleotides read TGTGCCAGCAGCGTAGTAGCGGGGAACTACAATGAGCAGTTCTTC. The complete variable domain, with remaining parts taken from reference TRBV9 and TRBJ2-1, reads DSGVTQTPKHLITATGQRVTLRCSPRSGDLSVYWYQQSLDQGLQFLIQYYNGEERAKGNILERFSAQQFPDLHSELNLSSLELGDSALYFCASSVVAGNYNEQFFGPGTRLTVL.

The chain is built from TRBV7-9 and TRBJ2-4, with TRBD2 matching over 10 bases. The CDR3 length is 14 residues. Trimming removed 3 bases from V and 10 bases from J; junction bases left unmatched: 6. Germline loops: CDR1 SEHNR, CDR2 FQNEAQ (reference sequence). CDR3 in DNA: TGTGCCAGCAGCTTGGAGCGGGGGGGCCGGATTCAGTACTTC. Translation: CASSLERGGRIQYF.

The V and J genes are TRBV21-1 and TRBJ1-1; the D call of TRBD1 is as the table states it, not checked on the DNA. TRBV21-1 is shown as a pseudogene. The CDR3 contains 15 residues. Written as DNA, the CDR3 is TGTGCCAGCAGCAAAGAAAACAGGGTGAACACTGAAGCTTTCTTT. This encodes CASSKENRVNTEAFF.

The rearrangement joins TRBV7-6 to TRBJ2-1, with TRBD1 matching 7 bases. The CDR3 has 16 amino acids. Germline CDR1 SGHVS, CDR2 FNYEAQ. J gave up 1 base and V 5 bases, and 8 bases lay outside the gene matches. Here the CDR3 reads CASSRTQGESYNEQFF. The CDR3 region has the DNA TGTGCCAGCAGCCGGACGCAGGGGGAGTCCTACAATGAGCAGTTCTTC.

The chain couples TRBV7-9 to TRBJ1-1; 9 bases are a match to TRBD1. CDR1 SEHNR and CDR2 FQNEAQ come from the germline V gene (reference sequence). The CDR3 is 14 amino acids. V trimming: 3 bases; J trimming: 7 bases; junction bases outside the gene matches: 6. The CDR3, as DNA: TGTGCCAGCAGCTTCGGACAGGGGAGTTTTGAAGCTTTCTTT. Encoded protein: CASSFGQGSFEAFF.

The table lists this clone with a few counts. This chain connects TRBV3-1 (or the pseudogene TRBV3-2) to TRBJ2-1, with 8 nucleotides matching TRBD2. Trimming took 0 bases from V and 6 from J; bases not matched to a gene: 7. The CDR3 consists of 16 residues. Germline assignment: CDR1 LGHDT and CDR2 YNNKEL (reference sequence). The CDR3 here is CASSQESLAGRNEQFF. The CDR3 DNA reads TGTGCCAGCAGCCAAGAGAGCCTAGCGGGTCGCAATGAGCAGTTCTTC.

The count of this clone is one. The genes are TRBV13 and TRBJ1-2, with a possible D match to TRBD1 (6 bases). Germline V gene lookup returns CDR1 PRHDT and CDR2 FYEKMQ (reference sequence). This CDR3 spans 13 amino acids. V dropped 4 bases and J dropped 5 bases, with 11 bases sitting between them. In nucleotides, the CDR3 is TGTGCCAGCAGCTCTTTGGACAGTTATGGCTACACCTTC. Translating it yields CASSSLDSYGYTF.

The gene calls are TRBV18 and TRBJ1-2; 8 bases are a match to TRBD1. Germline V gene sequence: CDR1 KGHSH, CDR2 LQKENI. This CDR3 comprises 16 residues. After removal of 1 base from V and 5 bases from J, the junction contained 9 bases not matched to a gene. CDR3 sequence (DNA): TGTGCCAGCTCACCACAGAAGTCGGGGACAGGATATGGCTACACCTTC. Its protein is CASSPQKSGTGYGYTF.

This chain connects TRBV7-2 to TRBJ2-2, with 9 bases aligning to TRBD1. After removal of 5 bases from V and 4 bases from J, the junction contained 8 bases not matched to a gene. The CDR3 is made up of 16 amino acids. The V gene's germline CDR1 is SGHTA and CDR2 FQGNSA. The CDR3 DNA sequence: TGTGCCAGCAGCCAAGGGGACAGGGTGGCCACCGGGGAGCTGTTTTTT. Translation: CASSQGDRVATGELFF.

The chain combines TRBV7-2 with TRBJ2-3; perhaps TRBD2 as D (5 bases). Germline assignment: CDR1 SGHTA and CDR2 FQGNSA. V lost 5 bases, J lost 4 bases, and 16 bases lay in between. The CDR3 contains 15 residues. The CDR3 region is CASSIEVARSDTQYF. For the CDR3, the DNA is TGTGCCAGCAGCATTGAGGTAGCGAGATCAGATACGCAGTATTTT.

Here the CDR3 DNA reads TGTGCCAGCAGTACAACTGGACAGGGGGCGGGAGAGCAGTACTTC. The encoded protein is CASSTTGQGAGEQYF. The chain uses TRBV6-6 and TRBJ2-7, with 11 bases that match TRBD1. V gave up 5 bases and J gave up 7 bases; unmatched junction bases: 10. In germline, CDR1 is MNHNY, CDR2 SVGAGI (reference sequence). The CDR3 consists of 15 residues.

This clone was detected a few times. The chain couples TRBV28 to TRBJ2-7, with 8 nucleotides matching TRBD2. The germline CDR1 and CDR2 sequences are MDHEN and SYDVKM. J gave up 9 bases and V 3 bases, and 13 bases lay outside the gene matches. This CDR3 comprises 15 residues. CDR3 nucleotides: TGTGCCAGCAGTTTTAGGGAGGCTAGCGGGTCTAGGCAGTACTTC. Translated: CASSFREASGSRQYF. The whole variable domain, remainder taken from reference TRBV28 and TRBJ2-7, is DVKVTQSSRYLVKRTGEKVFLECVQDMDHENMFWYRQDPGLGLRLIYFSYDVKMKEKGDIPEGYSVSREKKERFSLILESASTNQTSMYLCASSFREASGSRQYFGPGTRLTVT.

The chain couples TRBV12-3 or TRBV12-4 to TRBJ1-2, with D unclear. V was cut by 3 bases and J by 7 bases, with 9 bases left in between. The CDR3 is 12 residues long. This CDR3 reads CASSLGGVGYTF. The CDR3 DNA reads TGTGCCAGCAGTTTGGGAGGAGTTGGCTACACCTTC.

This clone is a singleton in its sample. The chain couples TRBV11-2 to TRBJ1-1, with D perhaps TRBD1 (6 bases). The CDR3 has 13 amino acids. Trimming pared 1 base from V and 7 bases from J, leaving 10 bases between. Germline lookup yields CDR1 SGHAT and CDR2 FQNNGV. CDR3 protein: CASSLASDSEAFF. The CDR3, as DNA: TGTGCCAGCAGCTTAGCATCGGACAGTGAAGCTTTCTTT.

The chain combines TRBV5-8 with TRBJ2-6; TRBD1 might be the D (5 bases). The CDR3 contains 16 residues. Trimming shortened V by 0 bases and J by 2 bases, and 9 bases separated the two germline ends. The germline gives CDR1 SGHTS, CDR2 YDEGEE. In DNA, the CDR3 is TGTGCCAGCAGCTTGGTGGGGCTTCCTGGGGCCAACGTCCTGACTTTC. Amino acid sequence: CASSLVGLPGANVLTF.

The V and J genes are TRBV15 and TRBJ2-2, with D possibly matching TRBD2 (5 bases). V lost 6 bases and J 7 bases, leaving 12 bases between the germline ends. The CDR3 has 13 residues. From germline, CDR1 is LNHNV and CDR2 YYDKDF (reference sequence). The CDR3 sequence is CATSLPGFGELFF. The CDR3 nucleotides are TGTGCCACCAGTCTCCCGGGGTTCGGGGAGCTGTTTTTT.

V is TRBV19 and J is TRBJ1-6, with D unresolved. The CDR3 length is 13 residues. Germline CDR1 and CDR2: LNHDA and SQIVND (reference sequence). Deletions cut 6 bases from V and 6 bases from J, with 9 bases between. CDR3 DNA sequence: TGTGCCAGTAGGGGCAAATCTAATTCACCCCTCCACTTT. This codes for CASRGKSNSPLHF.

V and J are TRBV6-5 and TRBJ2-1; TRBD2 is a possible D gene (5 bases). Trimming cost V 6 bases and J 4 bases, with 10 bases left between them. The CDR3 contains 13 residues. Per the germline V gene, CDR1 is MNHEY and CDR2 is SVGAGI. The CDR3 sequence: CASRKDLYNEQFF. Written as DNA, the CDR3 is TGTGCCAGCAGGAAGGACTTATACAATGAGCAGTTCTTC.